The rows below give T cell receptor beta chains drawn from one sample of a study of response to subunit inactivated influenza vaccine. TCRdb analysed the RT-PCR reads with MiXCR anew, one entry per CDR3 protein. The sample carries a few hundred thousand distinct CDR3 sequences, 11% to 15% recorded once. Sequenced material: PBMCs from blood, taken about 13 days after vaccination. The receptors come from a man aged 50 to 60 who received an inactivated influenza vaccine. The CDR3 runs from the conserved cysteine through the conserved F or W. Each record gives: J gene, D gene, clone size, CDR3 length, V gene, CDR3 DNA, CDR3 protein. The D gene is left open where the match is weak. Size is stated for part of the rows, as once, few or many counts, or as a class when the clone is expanded.

J: TRBJ1-1
D: -
size: -
length: 11
V: TRBV30
DNA: TGTGCCTGGAGGGAAAACACTGAAGCTTTCTTT
CDR3: CAWRENTEAFF

J: TRBJ2-1
D: -
size: -
length: 14
V: TRBV20-1
DNA: TGCAGTGCTAGTAGGCTAAAAGGGGGCAATGAGCAGTTCTTC
CDR3: CSASRLKGGNEQFF

J: TRBJ2-3
D: TRBD2
size: many
length: 18
V: TRBV7-8
DNA: TGTGCCAGCAGCTATTCCGGGACTAGCGGGGGGAGTCCAGATACGCAGTATTTT
CDR3: CASSYSGTSGGSPDTQYF

J: TRBJ2-1
D: TRBD2
size: few
length: 16
V: TRBV3-1
DNA: TGTGCCAGCAGCCAAGTAGGCGGGAGCTCCTACAATGAGCAGTTCTTC
CDR3: CASSQVGGSSYNEQFF

J: TRBJ2-7
D: TRBD2
size: few
length: 14
V: TRBV28
DNA: TGTGCCAGCAGTTTTCGACTAGCGGGACCCGAGCAGTACTTC
CDR3: CASSFRLAGPEQYF

J: TRBJ2-1
D: TRBD2
size: many
length: 17
V: TRBV24-1
DNA: TGTGCCACCAGTGAGTCTAGACTAGCGGGGGGGTGGAATGAGCAGTTCTTC
CDR3: CATSESRLAGGWNEQFF

J: TRBJ2-1
D: -
size: -
length: 15
V: TRBV5-1
DNA: TGCGCCAGCAGCCCTAACCCGAGCTCCTACAATGAGCAGTTCTTC
CDR3: CASSPNPSSYNEQFF

J: TRBJ2-3
D: -
size: few
length: 14
V: TRBV3-1
DNA: TGTGCCAGCAGCCAAGAGGGGACCGCCGATACGCAGTATTTT
CDR3: CASSQEGTADTQYF

J: TRBJ2-1
D: -
size: -
length: 16
V: TRBV7-8
DNA: TGTGCCAGCAGCCCTTTGGAGGGACAGTCTTACAATGAGCAGTTCTTC
CDR3: CASSPLEGQSYNEQFF

J: TRBJ2-7
D: TRBD1
size: few
length: 16
V: TRBV7-2
DNA: TGTGCCAGCAGCCCACACGGGACAGGGGGCACCTACGAGCAGTACTTC
CDR3: CASSPHGTGGTYEQYF

J: TRBJ2-7
D: TRBD1
size: -
length: 14
V: TRBV15
DNA: TGTGCCACAGCCCTGAGGGACAGGGCGTACGAGCAGTACTTC
CDR3: CATALRDRAYEQYF

J: TRBJ2-4
D: -
size: -
length: 13
V: TRBV6-1
DNA: TGTGCCAGCTCCCTAGGCACCAAAAACATTCAGTACTTC
CDR3: CASSLGTKNIQYF

J: TRBJ1-1
D: TRBD1
size: few
length: 15
V: TRBV7-2
DNA: TGTGCCAGCACCTACTCCGGGACAGAAAACACTGAAGCTTTCTTT
CDR3: CASTYSGTENTEAFF

J: TRBJ2-7
D: -
size: -
length: 17
V: TRBV6-2/TRBV6-3
DNA: TGTGCCAGCAGTTACACCTCCGGGACGGCAAAAACCTACGAGCAGTACTTC
CDR3: CASSYTSGTAKTYEQYF

J: TRBJ2-1
D: TRBD1
size: many
length: 15
V: TRBV7-9
DNA: TGTGCCAGCAGCTCGACAGGGGGAGACTTCAATGAGCAGTTCTTC
CDR3: CASSSTGGDFNEQFF

J: TRBJ1-1
D: -
size: -
length: 14
V: TRBV6-2/TRBV6-3
DNA: TGTGCCAGCAGTTACTCCTACGAGAACACTGAAGCTTTCTTT
CDR3: CASSYSYENTEAFF

J: TRBJ2-4
D: -
size: -
length: 13
V: TRBV30
DNA: TGTGCCTGGGGGTTTGGATTTGGGAACATTCAGTACTTC
CDR3: CAWGFGFGNIQYF

J: TRBJ1-2
D: TRBD1
size: few
length: 14
V: TRBV7-2
DNA: TGTGCCAGCAGCCCGGGACAGATTAACTATGGCTACACCTTC
CDR3: CASSPGQINYGYTF

J: TRBJ2-1
D: -
size: few
length: 14
V: TRBV29-1
DNA: TGCAGCGTTGAAGGACTACAATCCTACAATGAGCAGTTCTTC
CDR3: CSVEGLQSYNEQFF

J: TRBJ2-2
D: -
size: -
length: 16
V: TRBV20-1
DNA: TGCAGTGCTAGACCCGGTCGGGGGTTGGGCACCGGGGAGCTGTTTTTT
CDR3: CSARPGRGLGTGELFF